This TCR beta chain was found in a study of beta chain features in type 1 diabetes. Expressed TCRB transcripts were sequenced because the entire RNA isolate underwent reverse transcription. The table came from immunoSEQ multiplex PCR; TCRdb's copy has only in-frame clones and leaves some out. In the table there are 550,000 to 850,000 clones, around 15% of which are singletons. J gave up 5 bases and V 7 bases, and 7 bases lay outside the gene matches. The CDR3 runs 13 residues. Germline-derived CDR1 and CDR2 are SQVTM and ANQGSEA. This clone was seen more than once but under ten times. Its specificity is unknown. Findings and caveats of the study: TCRB CDR3s were moderately but significantly shorter in Type 1 diabetes patients in all four CD4+ subsets. In cDNA sequencing, cells with high TCR expression could be over-represented.

The sequencing sample was made of naive CD4+ T cells from blood. The source is a man between 18 and 35 years old with type 1 diabetes. The V call is TRBV29-1, the J call TRBJ2-5; 10 positions agree with TRBD1. The CDR3 DNA sequence: TGCAGCGGGGACGGACAGGGGGGCGAGACCCAGTACTTC. Its protein product is CSGDGQGGETQYF.